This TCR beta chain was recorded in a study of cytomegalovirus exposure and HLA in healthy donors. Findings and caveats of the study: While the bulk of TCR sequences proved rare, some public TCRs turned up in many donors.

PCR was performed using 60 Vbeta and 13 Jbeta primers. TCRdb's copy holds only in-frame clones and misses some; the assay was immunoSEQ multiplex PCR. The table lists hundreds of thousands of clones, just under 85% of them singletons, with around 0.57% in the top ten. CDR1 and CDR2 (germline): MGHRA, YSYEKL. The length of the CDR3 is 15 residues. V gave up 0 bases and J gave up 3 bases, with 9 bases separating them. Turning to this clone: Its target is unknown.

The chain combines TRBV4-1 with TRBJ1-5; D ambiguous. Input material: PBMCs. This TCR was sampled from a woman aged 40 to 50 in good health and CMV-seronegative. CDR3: CASSQDRRDNQPQHF. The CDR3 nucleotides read TGCGCCAGCAGCCAAGACCGGAGGGACAATCAGCCCCAGCATTTT.